The clone carrying this T cell receptor beta chain was observed a handful of times. At one end the junction does not follow the germline gene, possibly because of a read error. The data derive from a study of blood T cells in healthy people across ages. A sample-barcoded 5' primer and a J-beta primer mix were used in a second PCR of about 7 to 12 cycles. TCRdb reprocessed the 5' RACE reads with MiXCR, giving one entry per CDR3 protein. The sample carries 500,000 to 650,000 distinct CDR3 sequences, approximately 26% recorded once. Looked up from germline, CDR1 is MDHEN and CDR2 is SYDVKM. The CDR3 length is 15 residues. This same sample was also taken into another study, of T cells of mothers and their children.

V usage is TRBV28 and J usage is TRBJ2-1; 7 bases line up with TRBD1. The clonotype comes from a boy aged 2-9 years in good health. Sequencing was done on a sample of blood. CDR3 amino acids: CASSKTGTVYNGQFF. The CDR3 nucleotides read TGTGCCAGCAGTAAAACCGGGACAGTATACAATGGGCAGTTCTTC.